This T cell receptor beta chain is from a study of T cells in Graves' hyperthyroidism and ophthalmopathy. Amplification targeted TCR beta CDR3 regions from RNA transcripts. TCR CDR3 underwent first-round RT-PCR with the HTBI primer set. TCRdb reprocessed the multiplex PCR reads with MiXCR, giving one entry per CDR3 protein. The repertoire holds around 420,000 distinct CDR3 sequences, with 15% to 18% as singletons. The diagnostic basis comprised clinical symptoms, serum thyroxine and TRAb, thyroid ultrasound and orbital computed tomography. This clonotype was detected ten times or more. In germline, CDR1 is SQVTM, CDR2 ANQGSEA. V was pared by 0 bases and J by 2 bases, with 2 bases of the junction left unmatched. This CDR3 region has 14 residues.

This chain links TRBV29-1 with TRBJ2-5; TRBD1 matches 8 bases. Sequencing was carried out using blood. This TCR was sampled from a woman under 30 with Graves' hyperthyroidism. The CDR3 loop reads CSVEDWTGQETQYF. The DNA of the CDR3 is TGCAGCGTTGAAGATTGGACAGGGCAAGAGACCCAGTACTTC.